This TCR beta chain was obtained from a study of T cell changes during pregnancy in multiple sclerosis. Clones were sequenced by immunoSEQ multiplex PCR, and TCRdb holds only the in-frame ones, with some missing. The table shows some 40,000 clones, with approximately 94% occurring only once. V dropped 4 bases and J dropped 4 bases, with 11 bases sitting between them. The CDR3 totals 13 residues. CDR1 is SEHNR, CDR2 FQNEAQ, per germline (reference sequence). The V call is TRBV7-9, the J call TRBJ2-7; possible D gene TRBD2, 6 bases. The sequenced sample was peripheral blood, obtained in the third trimester of pregnancy. This receptor was obtained from a female donor with multiple sclerosis, enrolled in a pregnancy study. The CDR3 region is CASSSSDGYEQYF. CDR3 DNA sequence: TGTGCCAGCAGCTCTAGCGACGGTTACGAGCAGTACTTC.